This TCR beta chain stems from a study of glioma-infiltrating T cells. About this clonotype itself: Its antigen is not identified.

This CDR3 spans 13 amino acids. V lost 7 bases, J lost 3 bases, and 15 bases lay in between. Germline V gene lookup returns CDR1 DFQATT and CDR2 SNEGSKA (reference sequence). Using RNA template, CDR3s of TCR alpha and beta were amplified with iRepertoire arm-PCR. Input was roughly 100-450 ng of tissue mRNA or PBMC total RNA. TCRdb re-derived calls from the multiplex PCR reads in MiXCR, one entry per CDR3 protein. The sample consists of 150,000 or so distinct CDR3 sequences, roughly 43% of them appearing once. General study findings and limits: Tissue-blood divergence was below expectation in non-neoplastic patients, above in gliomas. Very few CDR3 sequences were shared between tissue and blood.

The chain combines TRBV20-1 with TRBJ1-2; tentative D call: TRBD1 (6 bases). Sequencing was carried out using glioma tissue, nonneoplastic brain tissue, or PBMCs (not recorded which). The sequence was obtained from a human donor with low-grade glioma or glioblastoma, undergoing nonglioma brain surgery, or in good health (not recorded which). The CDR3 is CSGQDRRYYGYTF. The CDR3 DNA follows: TGCAGTGGACAGGACAGACGATACTATGGCTACACCTTC.